Each of the 23 T cell receptor beta chains below was sequenced from the same sample in a study of blood T cell repertoires in COVID-19. The repertoire was sequenced with immunoSEQ multiplex PCR; TCRdb's copy has only in-frame clones and lacks some. The sample lists 250,000 to 350,000 clones, approximately 87% occurring once. The sample consisted of peripheral blood. The receptors here all came from a woman in her fifties or sixties with active or convalescent COVID-19.

The chain links TRBV15 to TRBJ1-5; D gene uncertain. The ends were cut back, 6 bases at V and 3 bases at J, with 6 bases in the middle. Germline CDR1 is LNHNV and CDR2 is YYDKDF (reference sequence). The CDR3 is 12 amino acids. For the CDR3, the DNA is TGTGCCACCAGGAGGCTCAATCAGCCCCAGCATTTT. As protein: CATRRLNQPQHF.

This clone was recorded once. V is TRBV7-3 and J is TRBJ2-3; 7 nucleotides line up with TRBD1. The ends lost 3 bases at V and 1 base at J; junction bases unmatched: 1. The CDR3 consists of 14 residues. In germline, CDR1 is SGHTA, CDR2 FQGTGA. CDR3 coding DNA: TGTGCCAGCAGCTTCGACAGGGGCACAGATACGCAGTATTTT. Translation gives CASSFDRGTDTQYF. The full variable domain, rest sourced from reference TRBV7-3 and TRBJ2-3, is GAGVSQTPSNKVTEKGKYVELRCDPISGHTALYWYRQSLGQGPEFLIYFQGTGAADDSGLPNDRFFAVRPEGSVSTLKIQRTERGDSAVYLCASSFDRGTDTQYFGPGTRLTVL.

The V call is TRBV28, the J call TRBJ2-7; the match to TRBD2 covers 10 bases. V lost 5 bases and J lost 0; bases outside the gene matches: 4. Germline CDR1 and CDR2: MDHEN and SYDVKM. This CDR3 is built from 15 residues. CDR3 in DNA: TGTGCCAGCAGTAGAGGACTAGCGGCCTCCTACGAGCAGTACTTC. Translating gives CASSRGLAASYEQYF.

The chain combines TRBV5-1 with TRBJ2-1; 7 bases are a match to TRBD1. The CDR3 totals 13 residues. The junction had 7 bases not matched to a gene; V was cut back by 4 bases and J by 9 bases. Per the germline V gene, CDR1 is SGHRS and CDR2 is YFSETQ. The CDR3 sequence: CASSLRQGGEQFF. CDR3 DNA: TGCGCCAGCAGCCTCCGACAGGGTGGTGAGCAGTTCTTC.

This clone was picked up one time. The V call is TRBV9, the J call TRBJ1-3; perhaps TRBD1 as D (5 bases). The CDR3 consists of 14 residues. Between the trimmed V and J ends, which lost 6 bases and 0 bases, there was a span of 10 bases. Germline V gene lookup returns CDR1 SGDLS and CDR2 YYNGEE. CDR3 coding DNA: TGTGCCAGCACTCTGGGGGGCTCTGGAAACACCATATATTTT. It codes for CASTLGGSGNTIYF.

As concerns this clone: Other DNA sequences from this sample encode an identical CDR3 as well. This rearrangement joins TRBV18 to TRBJ1-2, with 10 bases aligning to TRBD1. The germline gives CDR1 KGHSH, CDR2 LQKENI. The trim removed 2 bases at V and 6 bases at J, leaving 3 bases unmatched. The CDR3 length is 14 residues. The CDR3 DNA reads as TGTGCCAGCTCACCAGGGACAGGGGAGAATGGCTACACCTTC. Translation: CASSPGTGENGYTF.

The CDR3 nucleotides read TGTGCCAGCAGCATTGGGACTAGCGGACCGACCGGGGAGCTGTTTTTT. Translation gives CASSIGTSGPTGELFF. The chain links TRBV11-3 to TRBJ2-2; 11 bases agree with TRBD2. In germline, CDR1 is SGHNT, CDR2 YENEEA. The CDR3 is made up of 16 amino acids. The V and J ends lost 5 bases and 5 bases, in that order; junction bases with no gene match: 7. The full variable domain, in which reference TRBV11-3 and TRBJ2-2 provide the parts outside the CDR3, is EAGVVQSPRYKIIEKKQPVAFWCNPISGHNTLYWYLQNLGQGPELLIRYENEEAVDDSQLPKDRFSAERLKGVDSTLKIQPAELGDSAVYLCASSIGTSGPTGELFFGEGSRLTVL.

The chain is built from TRBV7-2 and TRBJ1-1; no clear D. CDR1 is SGHTA, CDR2 FQGNSA, per germline. V was clipped by 1 base and J by 0 bases, with 6 bases between them. The CDR3 length is 14 residues. CDR3 sequence reads: CASSLGGMNTEAFF. In DNA form, the CDR3 reads TGTGCCAGCAGCTTAGGAGGGATGAACACTGAAGCTTTCTTT.

The V and J genes are TRBV25-1 and TRBJ1-1, with 8 bases fitting TRBD1. Germline CDR1 is MGHDK and CDR2 is SYGVNS. After removal of 0 bases from V and 4 bases from J, the junction contained 10 bases not matched to a gene. CDR3 length equals 17 residues. CDR3 coding DNA: TGTGCCAGCAGTGAATATATCGGACAGGGTAGGACCACTGAAGCTTTCTTT. Protein: CASSEYIGQGRTTEAFF. Supplemented by reference TRBV25-1 and TRBJ1-1, the full variable domain reads EADIYQTPRYLVIGTGKKITLECSQTMGHDKMYWYQQDPGMELHLIHYSYGVNSTEKGDLSSESTVSRIRTEHFPLTLESARPSHTSQYLCASSEYIGQGRTTEAFFGQGTRLTVV.

The chain is built from TRBV5-4 and TRBJ2-7; TRBD1 is a possible D gene (8 bases). The CDR3 loop spans 14 amino acids. The germline CDR1 and CDR2 sequences are SGHNT and YYREEE (reference sequence). The V and J ends lost 1 base and 6 bases respectively, with 14 bases between them. The CDR3 is CASSLPQGEGEQYF. The CDR3 bases are TGTGCCAGCAGCTTGCCACAGGGGGAGGGCGAGCAGTACTTC.

The rearrangement joins TRBV28 to TRBJ2-1, with 14 bases aligning to TRBD2. The V segment lost 4 bases and the J segment 8 bases; nucleotides outside the gene matches: 7. Germline assignment: CDR1 MDHEN and CDR2 SYDVKM. The CDR3 sequence is 16 residues long. As DNA, the CDR3 is TGTGCCAGCAGTTCAGGGGGGACTAGCGGGAGACATGAGCAGTTCTTC. It is translated as CASSSGGTSGRHEQFF.

This chain uses TRBV18 with TRBJ2-1, with TRBD2 identical over 8 bases. CDR1 and CDR2 from the germline V gene are KGHSH and LQKENI. CDR3 length equals 14 residues. V was clipped by 3 bases and J by 7 bases; unmatched bases: 5. The DNA for the CDR3 is TGTGCCAGCTCACCTGGACTAGCATTGAATGAGCAGTTCTTC. The encoded protein is CASSPGLALNEQFF.

This chain connects TRBV9 to TRBJ1-1; D not resolved. The CDR3 spans 14 residues. V gave up 0 bases and J gave up 1 base, with 7 bases separating them. Germline V gene lookup returns CDR1 SGDLS and CDR2 YYNGEE. CDR3 DNA: TGTGCCAGCAGCGTAGGACAACGGAACACTGAAGCTTTCTTT. It encodes CASSVGQRNTEAFF.

This rearrangement joins TRBV6-6 to TRBJ2-3, with 7 bases that match TRBD2. The germline V gene has CDR1 MNHNY and CDR2 SVGAGI (reference sequence). This CDR3 is built from 15 residues. J gave up 1 base and V 8 bases, and 9 bases lay outside the gene matches. For the CDR3, the DNA is TGTGCCAGCCTTCCCGTGGGGGGGGGCACAGATACGCAGTATTTT. Its translation is CASLPVGGGTDTQYF.

This sequence joins TRBV30 and TRBJ2-3; 10 nucleotides agree with TRBD1. This CDR3 has 15 amino acids. Germline trimming cut 1 base from V and 5 bases from J; bases unmatched to any gene: 6. Germline-derived CDR1 and CDR2 are GTSNPN and SVGIG (reference sequence). In DNA, the CDR3 is TGTGCCTGGAGTGCCGGGACAGGGGCCGGAGATACGCAGTATTTT. This translates into CAWSAGTGAGDTQYF.

V and J are TRBV6-2 or TRBV6-3 and TRBJ1-1; D call uncertain. Deletions cut 6 bases from V and 4 bases from J, with 9 bases between. The CDR3 loop spans 12 amino acids. Germline V gene sequence: CDR1 MNHEY, CDR2 SVGEGT. CDR3 sequence: CASSRSGTEAFF. CDR3 DNA sequence: TGTGCCAGCAGCCGTTCCGGCACTGAAGCTTTCTTT.

J is TRBJ1-1 and V is TRBV7-9; a weak D match, TRBD1 (5 bases). Trimming cost V 1 base and J 3 bases, with 15 bases left between them. CDR3 length: 16 amino acids. Germline-derived CDR1 and CDR2 are SEHNR and FQNEAQ (reference sequence). CDR3 protein: CASSLEVWGVYTEAFF. Here the CDR3 DNA reads TGTGCCAGCAGCTTAGAGGTATGGGGGGTATACACTGAAGCTTTCTTT.

The chain has TRBV7-9 and TRBJ2-7, with D possibly TRBD1 on 6 matching bases. The V end lost 5 bases, the J end lost 6 bases, and 17 bases lay between the germline ends. Germline V CDR1 and CDR2: SEHNR, FQNEAQ (reference sequence). The CDR3 runs 14 residues. The CDR3 loop is CASSGKQGTGEQYF. The CDR3 DNA reads as TGTGCCAGCAGCGGGAAACAGGGAACTGGCGAGCAGTACTTC.

V gene TRBV20-1 combines with J gene TRBJ1-6; the match to TRBD1 covers 10 bases. This CDR3 contains 15 residues. J lost 10 bases, V lost 3 bases, and 9 bases had no gene match. Germline CDR1 DFQATT, CDR2 SNEGSKA (reference sequence). This CDR3 is CSASKDRGRGSPLHF. DNA of the CDR3: TGCAGTGCTAGTAAAGACAGGGGGCGTGGATCACCCCTCCACTTT.

This clone has just one count. The J gene is TRBJ2-3, the V gene TRBV19; 15 bases agree with TRBD2. There are 17 residues in the CDR3. J gave up 0 bases and V 5 bases, and 3 bases lay outside the gene matches. The V gene's germline CDR1 is LNHDA and CDR2 SQIVND (reference sequence). The CDR3 region has the DNA TGTGCCAGTAGTGGGACTAGCGGGAGGTGGAGCACAGATACGCAGTATTTT. As protein: CASSGTSGRWSTDTQYF.

The chain carries TRBV27 and TRBJ1-2; 7 nucleotides align to TRBD1. V lost 2 bases and J lost 0; bases outside the gene matches: 6. Germline assignment: CDR1 MNHEY and CDR2 SMNVEV (reference sequence). The CDR3 has 16 residues. This CDR3 reads CASSLGRDSSNYGYTF. CDR3 in DNA: TGTGCCAGCAGTTTAGGTCGGGACAGCTCTAACTATGGCTACACCTTC.

The chain is built from TRBV24-1 and TRBJ2-6; D unclear. Germline V gives CDR1 KGHDR, CDR2 SFDVKD. V was cut by 3 bases and J by 0 bases, with 8 bases left in between. There are 16 residues in the CDR3. The chain's CDR3 is CATSDQARSGANVLTF. For the CDR3, the DNA is TGTGCCACCAGTGATCAGGCACGCTCTGGGGCCAACGTCCTGACTTTC.

CDR3 amino acids: CASSPPRGLGYTF. CDR3 nucleotide sequence: TGTGCCAGCAGCCCACCAAGGGGGCTTGGCTACACCTTC. This chain joins TRBV5-5 and TRBJ1-2; TRBD1 agrees at 7 bases. V lost 4 bases, J lost 7 bases, and 7 bases stayed unmatched. The CDR3 runs to 13 residues. Germline V gene data show CDR1 as SGHKS and CDR2 as YYEKEE (reference sequence).